These T cell receptor beta chains were read from a single sample in a study of blood T cell repertoires in COVID-19. The table came from immunoSEQ multiplex PCR; TCRdb's copy has only in-frame clones and leaves some out. This sample yields 300,000 to 450,000 clones, of which about 89% are seen a single time; about 10% belongs to the top ten. Sequenced material: peripheral blood. The source is a woman in her 30s with COVID-19, enrolled during active disease. CDR3s leave out the opening cysteine and the closing phenylalanine or tryptophan.

>TRBV4-2
ASSQRTGDNEQF
>TRBV5-4
ASSRLYTDTQY
>TRBV11-2
ASSLMAGAYNEQF
>TRBV7-3
ASSTDSGGADTQY
>TRBV11-2
ASSLVGTSGSREQF
>TRBV4-1
ASSQDQGQGRGYT
>TRBV6-5
ASSYHRHPLYNEQF
>TRBV29-1
SVVQISITF
>TRBV28
ASSSLDRVVTEAF
>TRBV30
AADRAAGNTIY
>TRBV10-3
AISERDRIYNEQF
>TRBV4-3
ASSHAGTGDGYT
>TRBV12-5
ASGPGTGVDTQY
>TRBV12-3/TRBV12-4
ASTRGSTGELF
>TRBV5-8
ASSLNSGSYNEQF
>TRBV5-4
ASSETSTNEKLF
>TRBV28
ASTDSYNEQF
>TRBV6-5
ASTRGSGNTIY
>TRBV29-1
SVLPGQPQGEQY
>TRBV24-1
ATSGVRGKDSNQPQH
>TRBV11-2
ASSPLSGSGEQF
>TRBV7-9
ASSLSSGELF
>TRBV7-8
ASSLAEGTTEAF
>TRBV4-2
ASSLPVGRAAETQY
>TRBV9
ASSTGQNNEQF
>TRBV27
ASRRTQGTETQY
>TRBV6-5
ASSYLQGYNEQF
>TRBV18
ASSPGTGMETQY
>TRBV24-1
ATSGMASGRGYNEQF
>TRBV15
ATSRRLAVSTDTQY
>TRBV27
ASRPAGQTIGNTIY